These 14 T cell receptor beta chains originate from one sample sequenced in a study of cytomegalovirus exposure and HLA in healthy donors. This PCR relied on a set of 60 Vbeta primers and 13 Jbeta primers. Generated by immunoSEQ multiplex PCR, the TCRdb table keeps only in-frame clones and is missing some. The data contain roughly 140,000 clones, less than 85% of them singletons. Sequenced material: PBMCs. Receptor source: a man aged 50-60 years in good health and CMV-seropositive.

With respect to this clone: The same CDR3 also results from other DNA sequences found in this sample. The J gene is TRBJ2-1, the V gene TRBV5-1, with 8 nucleotides matching TRBD2. Germline lookup yields CDR1 SGHRS and CDR2 YFSETQ. There are 15 residues in the CDR3. Germline trimming cut 0 bases from V and 4 bases from J; bases unmatched to any gene: 3. Here the CDR3 DNA reads TGCGCCAGCAGCTTGGGACTAGCGCTATACAATGAGCAGTTCTTC. Translated: CASSLGLALYNEQFF.

Turning to this clone: The sample carries other DNA sequences with the same CDR3. The chain couples TRBV7-2 to TRBJ2-2; D call uncertain. The CDR3 loop spans 12 amino acids. V was shortened by 4 bases and J by 3 bases, with 3 bases between the two germline ends. Per germline, CDR1 SGHTA and CDR2 FQGNSA. The CDR3 region is CASSSDTGELFF. CDR3 DNA sequence: TGTGCCAGCAGCTCTGACACCGGGGAGCTGTTTTTT.

The rearrangement links TRBV4-1 to TRBJ1-6; D remains unclear. Germline lookup yields CDR1 MGHRA and CDR2 YSYEKL. This CDR3 region has 17 residues. The ends were cut back, 0 bases at V and 3 bases at J, with 12 bases in the middle. The CDR3 loop is CASSQESRGYYNSPLHF. The CDR3 DNA reads TGCGCCAGCAGCCAAGAATCTCGGGGATACTATAATTCACCCCTCCACTTT.

The chain joins TRBV5-1 to TRBJ2-7, with D maybe TRBD1 (5 bases). This CDR3 is built from 16 residues. V lost 0 bases to trimming and J lost 3 bases, with 16 bases between them. The germline V gene has CDR1 SGHRS and CDR2 YFSETQ. DNA for the CDR3: TGCGCCAGCAGCTTGGAGGGCGCGACAGTCTACTACGAGCAGTACTTC. Residues: CASSLEGATVYYEQYF.

The V call is TRBV30, the J call TRBJ1-1; D not certain. The CDR3 contains 11 residues. Germline values: CDR1 GTSNPN, CDR2 SVGIG (reference sequence). The CDR3 protein is CSGNMNTEAFF. The DNA of the CDR3 is TGTTCTGGCAACATGAACACTGAAGCTTTCTTT.

The chain is built from TRBV29-1 and TRBJ2-1; 7 nucleotides line up with TRBD2. J gave up 8 bases and V 5 bases, and 6 bases lay outside the gene matches. CDR3 length: 12 amino acids. Germline V gene lookup returns CDR1 SQVTM and CDR2 ANQGSEA. The CDR3 DNA follows: TGCAGCGTTATAGGGAGGGCCGATGAGCAGTTCTTC. Residues: CSVIGRADEQFF.

This rearrangement joins TRBV7-9 to TRBJ1-2; D is undetermined. The CDR3 is made up of 15 amino acids. Trimming shortened V by 3 bases and J by 2 bases, and 13 bases separated the two germline ends. Germline CDR1 SEHNR, CDR2 FQNEAQ (reference sequence). This CDR3 reads CASSLGNSANYGYTF. Here the CDR3 DNA reads TGTGCCAGCAGCTTGGGTAACAGTGCAAACTATGGCTACACCTTC.

This clone occurred a few times. The V gene is TRBV11-3, the J gene TRBJ2-5; D remains ambiguous. The DNA end is more similar to TRBJ2-7, so the J call may be wrong. The CDR3 has 13 residues. Germline V gives CDR1 SGHNT, CDR2 YENEEA. As DNA, the CDR3 is TGTGCCAGCAGCCCCTACGCCAACTACGAGCAGTACTTC. It translates to CASSPYANYEQYF.

The chain is built from TRBV18 and TRBJ1-2; TRBD1 agrees at 11 bases. The CDR3 spans 16 residues. V shed 2 bases, J shed 6 bases, and the junction held 8 bases outside the gene matches. The germline V gene encodes CDR1 KGHSH and CDR2 LQKENI. The CDR3 DNA reads TGTGCCAGCTCACCAGATGTTGGACAGGGGGCGGATGGCTACACCTTC. Its translation: CASSPDVGQGADGYTF.

The CDR3 spells CASSLGGSGELFF. For the CDR3, the DNA is TGTGCCAGCAGCTTAGGCGGCAGCGGGGAGCTGTTTTTT. This chain joins TRBV7-9 and TRBJ2-2; D gene ambiguous. The CDR3 covers 13 residues. The germline gives CDR1 SEHNR, CDR2 FQNEAQ (reference sequence). The V end lost 1 base, the J end lost 7 bases, and 7 bases lay between the germline ends. Looking up the rest from reference TRBV7-9 and TRBJ2-2 gives the full variable domain: DTGVSQNPRHKITKRGQNVTFRCDPISEHNRLYWYRQTLGQGPEFLTYFQNEAQLEKSRLLSDRFSAERPKGSFSTLEIQRTEQGDSAMYLCASSLGGSGELFFGEGSRLTVL.

The chain recombines TRBV4-1 with TRBJ2-1, with 10 bases that match TRBD2. In germline, CDR1 is MGHRA, CDR2 YSYEKL. Trimming removed 2 bases from V and 7 bases from J; junction bases left unmatched: 8. The CDR3 contains 16 residues. CDR3 sequence (DNA): TGCGCCAGCAGCCAACCAGCGGGAGGGTTGGTTAATGAGCAGTTCTTC. Translating gives CASSQPAGGLVNEQFF.

The chain has TRBV7-2 and TRBJ2-5; perhaps TRBD2 as D (6 bases). The CDR3 covers 14 residues. Trimming left V 5 bases short and J 5 bases short, with 15 bases between. From germline, CDR1 is SGHTA and CDR2 FQGNSA. For the CDR3, the DNA is TGTGCCAGCAGCCCAGCAACTAGCAGCGAGACCCAGTACTTC. It is translated as CASSPATSSETQYF. Combining the CDR3 with reference TRBV7-2 and TRBJ2-5 gives the whole variable domain GAGVSQSPSNKVTEKGKDVELRCDPISGHTALYWYRQSLGQGLEFLIYFQGNSAPDKSGLPSDRFSAERTGGSVSTLTIQRTQQEDSAVYLCASSPATSSETQYFGPGTRLLVL.

On this clone itself: The same CDR3 arises from other DNA sequences in this sample as well. This sequence joins TRBV2 and TRBJ2-7; D perhaps matches TRBD1 (6 bases). The CDR3 has 12 residues. V was trimmed by 6 bases and J by 1 base, leaving 7 bases between them. Germline-derived CDR1 and CDR2 are SNHLY and FYNNEI. The CDR3 here is CASRQGSYEQYF. In DNA form, the CDR3 reads TGTGCCAGCAGACAGGGTTCCTACGAGCAGTACTTC.

This clone was counted between two and nine times. The rearrangement joins TRBV25-1 to TRBJ1-1, with D possibly being TRBD1 (6 bases). The CDR3 spans 15 residues. From germline, CDR1 is MGHDK and CDR2 SYGVNS. Trimming removed 2 bases at V and 10 bases at J, with 20 bases between. CDR3 sequence reads: CASSEGLGVAGAAFF. CDR3 DNA: TGTGCCAGCAGTGAAGGCCTTGGGGTCGCGGGGGCAGCTTTCTTT.